A selection of T cell receptor beta chains follows, all from one sample in a study of blood T cell repertoires in COVID-19. This table comes from immunoSEQ multiplex PCR, and its TCRdb copy is limited to in-frame clones, with some not included. The sample holds 130,000 to 150,000 clones, over 80% seen once. Material for sequencing was peripheral blood. All receptors derive from a man in his fifties or sixties who had recovered from COVID-19. The CDR3 runs from the conserved cysteine through the conserved F or W. The D gene is left open where the match is weak. Where a row states a size, it is once, few, many or the class of an expanded clone; other rows omit it.

>TRBD1|.|TRBV5-1|TRBJ2-6
TGCGCCAGCAGCCGTCGAACTATAGGACAGGGAGAGGGTTCTGGGGCCAACGTCCTGACTTTC
CASSRRTIGQGEGSGANVLTF
>.|.|TRBV6-2/TRBV6-3|TRBJ2-5
TGTGCCAGCAGTTACGGAGCGGGTCAAGAGACCCAGTACTTC
CASSYGAGQETQYF
>TRBD1|.|TRBV10-3|TRBJ2-5
TGTGCCATCAGTGGATCGACAGGGGAAGAGACCCAGTACTTC
CAISGSTGEETQYF
>TRBD2|.|TRBV6-2/TRBV6-3|TRBJ2-1
TGTGCCAGCAGTCTACAACTAGCGGGGTACAATGAGCAGTTCTTC
CASSLQLAGYNEQFF
>.|.|TRBV30|TRBJ1-2
TGTGCCTGGAGGGCAACCGGGACATATGGCTACACCTTC
CAWRATGTYGYTF
>.|.|TRBV6-1|TRBJ2-6
TGTGCCAGCAGTGAACGACTGTTTCAGTACTCTGGGGCCAACGTCCTGACTTTC
CASSERLFQYSGANVLTF
>.|.|TRBV29-1|TRBJ2-1
TGCAGCGTTGAGAGGGGGAATGAGCAGTTCTTC
CSVERGNEQFF
>.|.|TRBV4-3|TRBJ2-4
TGCGCCAGCAGCCAAGATCGAAGGGGCGCAGCCAAAAACATTCAGTACTTC
CASSQDRRGAAKNIQYF
>TRBD2|few|TRBV3-1/TRBV3-2|TRBJ2-5
TGTGCCAGCAGCCTAGGTGGGCTAGCGGGGGATCAAGAGACCCAGTACTTC
CASSLGGLAGDQETQYF
>TRBD1|.|TRBV5-1|TRBJ2-3
TGCGCCAGCAGCACGATATCCGGGACAGGGGGCTCAGATACGCAGTATTTT
CASSTISGTGGSDTQYF
>.|.|TRBV5-1|TRBJ1-2
TGCGCCAGCAGCTTGGACAGGGCGGGCTATGGCTACACCTTC
CASSLDRAGYGYTF
>.|.|TRBV12-3/TRBV12-4|TRBJ1-1
TGTGCCAGCAGCTACGCCACCCCAGGAGCTTTCTTT
CASSYATPGAFF
>.|.|TRBV6-2/TRBV6-3|TRBJ2-3
TGTGCCAGCAGTTCACGGACAGCACGAAGCACAGATACGCAGTATTTT
CASSSRTARSTDTQYF
>.|.|TRBV3-1/TRBV3-2|TRBJ2-3
TGTGCCAGCAGCCAAGATCACACTAGCCCAACGCAGTATTTT
CASSQDHTSPTQYF